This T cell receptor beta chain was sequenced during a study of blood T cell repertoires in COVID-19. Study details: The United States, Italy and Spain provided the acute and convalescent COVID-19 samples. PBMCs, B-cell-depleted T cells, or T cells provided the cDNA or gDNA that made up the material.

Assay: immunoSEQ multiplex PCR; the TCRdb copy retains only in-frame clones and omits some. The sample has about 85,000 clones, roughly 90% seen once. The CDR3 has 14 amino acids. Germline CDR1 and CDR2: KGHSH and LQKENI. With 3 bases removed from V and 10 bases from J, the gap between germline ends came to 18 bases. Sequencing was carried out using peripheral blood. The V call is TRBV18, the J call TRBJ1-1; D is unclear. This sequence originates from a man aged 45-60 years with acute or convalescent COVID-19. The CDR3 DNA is TGTGCCAGCTCACCCCCCGCAGGAGGAAAGGTAGCTTTCTTT. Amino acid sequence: CASSPPAGGKVAFF.